The 9 T cell receptor beta chains reported below all come from one sample, sequenced in a study of blood T cell repertoires in COVID-19. Assay: immunoSEQ multiplex PCR; the TCRdb copy retains only in-frame clones and omits some. The table has 150,000 to 200,000 clones, roughly nine tenths seen once; the top ten hold around 9.9%. Material: peripheral blood. The receptors were sampled from a woman aged 60-75 years with COVID-19, enrolled during active disease.

This sequence joins TRBV10-1 and TRBJ2-2; TRBD1 matches 8 bases. The CDR3 is 16 residues long. Trimming took 2 bases from V and 1 from J; bases not matched to a gene: 3. Germline V gene lookup returns CDR1 WNHNN and CDR2 SYGVQD (reference sequence). The CDR3 sequence is CASSEGQGKNTGELFF. CDR3 sequence (DNA): TGCGCCAGCAGTGAGGGACAGGGTAAGAACACCGGGGAGCTGTTTTTT.

V gene TRBV30 combines with J gene TRBJ2-7; 8 nucleotides align to TRBD1. From germline, CDR1 is GTSNPN and CDR2 SVGIG (reference sequence). V lost 3 bases and J lost 4; bases outside the gene matches: 5. The CDR3 spans 13 residues. CDR3 DNA: TGTGCCTGGAGCGCCGGGACAGGTTACGAGCAGTACTTC. Translating gives CAWSAGTGYEQYF.

This sequence joins TRBV18 and TRBJ2-5, with no clear D. This CDR3 has 15 amino acids. V lost 1 base to trimming and J lost 2 bases, with 11 bases between them. Per the germline V gene, CDR1 is KGHSH and CDR2 is LQKENI. CDR3 DNA sequence: TGTGCCAGCTCACCACAGTCCAGCGTACAAGAGACCCAGTACTTC. Translating it yields CASSPQSSVQETQYF.

The CDR3 DNA reads TGTGCCAGTAGCCACGGACAGGGTAGCAATCAGCCCCAGCATTTT. Translation: CASSHGQGSNQPQHF. The chain is built from TRBV19 and TRBJ1-5; 8 nucleotides line up with TRBD1. J lost 0 bases, V lost 6 bases, and 4 bases had no gene match. Germline values: CDR1 LNHDA, CDR2 SQIVND (reference sequence). The CDR3 length is 15 residues.

The chain is built from TRBV25-1 and TRBJ2-1; D ambiguous. Germline V CDR1 and CDR2: MGHDK, SYGVNS. This CDR3 has 13 amino acids. V was clipped by 4 bases and J by 9 bases, with 13 bases between them. The CDR3 protein is CASSVDSFSEQFF. CDR3 DNA: TGTGCCAGCAGTGTAGATAGTTTCTCTGAGCAGTTCTTC.

The V gene is TRBV4-2, the J gene TRBJ2-2; a possible D gene is TRBD2 (6 bases). Germline V gene lookup returns CDR1 LGHNA and CDR2 YNFKEQ. The CDR3 is 16 residues long. The germline V and J ends were trimmed by 1 base and 9 bases, with 18 bases remaining between them. Here the CDR3 reads CASSQGHGSGLRELFF. In DNA, the CDR3 is TGTGCCAGCAGCCAAGGTCACGGGAGCGGATTACGGGAGCTGTTTTTT.

This chain uses TRBV4-1 with TRBJ1-5; 10 bases fit TRBD1. The CDR3 is 15 residues long. V gave up 1 base and J gave up 4 bases; unmatched junction bases: 1. CDR1 and CDR2 from the germline V gene are MGHRA and YSYEKL. The CDR3 region is CASSQGTGGNQPQHF. CDR3 nucleotide sequence: TGCGCCAGCAGCCAAGGGACAGGGGGAAATCAGCCCCAGCATTTT.

The chain recombines TRBV11-3 with TRBJ2-2, with D perhaps TRBD2 (6 bases). The CDR3 extends over 17 amino acids. V was cut by 3 bases and J by 1 base, with 15 bases left in between. CDR1 and CDR2 from the germline V gene are SGHNT and YENEEA. The CDR3 region has the DNA TGTGCCAGCAGCTTCGGTATGAGCGGGCGGAACACCGGGGAGCTGTTTTTT. This translates into CASSFGMSGRNTGELFF. The full variable domain, rest sourced from reference TRBV11-3 and TRBJ2-2, is EAGVVQSPRYKIIEKKQPVAFWCNPISGHNTLYWYLQNLGQGPELLIRYENEEAVDDSQLPKDRFSAERLKGVDSTLKIQPAELGDSAVYLCASSFGMSGRNTGELFFGEGSRLTVL.

The chain uses TRBV6-5 and TRBJ2-1; the match to TRBD2 covers 7 bases. The CDR3 extends over 11 amino acids. Germline V gene lookup returns CDR1 MNHEY and CDR2 SVGAGI. With 10 bases clipped from V and 8 bases from J, the junction kept 5 bases outside the gene matches. The CDR3 DNA follows: TGTGCCACCGCGGGAGTTTATGAGCAGTTCTTC. Protein sequence: CATAGVYEQFF.